This is a list of T cell receptor beta chains from one sample in a study of shared clonotypes between healthy human individuals. Sequenced by immunoSEQ multiplex PCR; TCRdb stores in-frame clones only, minus some. The sample carries about 2.4 million clones, approximately 92% recorded once. The sample taken for sequencing was naive CD4+ T cells sorted from blood. Source of these receptors: a man younger than 30 in good health. Each CDR3 is given with its conserved first and last residue. D genes are given only for firm matches. Clone size is stated in some rows and not others, as once, few, many or a class when expanded.

clone size,D gene,V gene,J gene,CDR3 length,CDR3 DNA,CDR3 protein
.,TRBD1,TRBV15,TRBJ1-1,14,TGTGCCACCAGCAGGGAAGAGGGGGCTACTGAAGCTTTCTTT,CATSREEGATEAFF
.,.,TRBV30,TRBJ1-6,14,TGTGCCTGGAGCTCTAGGGGCGGTAATTCACCCCTCCACTTT,CAWSSRGGNSPLHF
.,TRBD1,TRBV5-8,TRBJ1-5,19,TGTGCCAGCAGCTTGGTTTTGGGCAGGGGGCCTTATAGCAATCAGCCCCAGCATTTT,CASSLVLGRGPYSNQPQHF
.,.,TRBV7-9,TRBJ2-2,15,TGTGCCAGCAGCTGGGGAGACCCGAACACCGGGGAGCTGTTTTTT,CASSWGDPNTGELFF
.,TRBD1,TRBV6-6,TRBJ1-2,16,TGTGCCAGCAGTTACTCTCCAACAGGGGGAGGGTATGGCTACACCTTC,CASSYSPTGGGYGYTF
.,.,TRBV2,TRBJ1-4,14,TGTGCCAGCCGGTTCCTGGGTCTTAATGAAAAACTGTTTTTT,CASRFLGLNEKLFF
.,TRBD1,TRBV19,TRBJ2-1,17,TGTGCCAGTAGTATAGAAAGGGGGACAGGGGGTGGAAATGAGCAGTTCTTC,CASSIERGTGGGNEQFF
.,.,TRBV6-5,TRBJ2-3,15,TGTGCCAGCAGTTACGCCCAGGGGAGGGCAGATACGCAGTATTTT,CASSYAQGRADTQYF
.,TRBD1,TRBV9,TRBJ2-5,16,TGTGCCAGCAGCGTGAGCTCGGGACAGGGAGGAGAGACCCAGTACTTC,CASSVSSGQGGETQYF
.,TRBD2,TRBV28,TRBJ2-1,16,TGTGCCAGCAGTTTCAAGCGGGGGTCCTCCTACAATGAGCAGTTCTTC,CASSFKRGSSYNEQFF
.,.,TRBV4-1,TRBJ1-1,15,TGCGCCAGCAGCCAAGCGAGCCATATGAACACTGAAGCTTTCTTT,CASSQASHMNTEAFF
.,TRBD1,TRBV9,TRBJ2-7,16,TGTGCCAGCAGCGTAGAAGAGGGGACAGTGCTCCATCGGCAGTACTTC,CASSVEEGTVLHRQYF
.,.,TRBV4-1,TRBJ1-3,15,TGCGCCAGCAGCCAAGATTCCGGGTTGGGAAACACCATATATTTT,CASSQDSGLGNTIYF
few,TRBD1,TRBV6-1,TRBJ1-6,14,TGTGCCAGCAGTGCCGGGACAGGGATGTCACCCCTCCACTTT,CASSAGTGMSPLHF
.,TRBD2,TRBV5-1,TRBJ2-1,14,TGCGCCAGCAGCTTGGCCGGGACTAGCAATGAGCAGTTCTTC,CASSLAGTSNEQFF
.,.,TRBV5-1,TRBJ2-7,15,TGCGCCAGCAGCTTTAAAAGCCGGGACCTCTACGAGCAGTACTTC,CASSFKSRDLYEQYF
.,TRBD1,TRBV5-1,TRBJ1-1,14,TGCGCCAGCAGCCCCGGGACAGGGGGCTCTGAAGCTTTCTTT,CASSPGTGGSEAFF
.,.,TRBV5-6,TRBJ2-1,11,TGTGCCAGCAGCTCGGGGACGCAGCGCTTCTTC,CASSSGTQRFF
.,TRBD2,TRBV10-3,TRBJ2-7,20,TGTGCCATCAGTGAGTCTGTAAGGACTAGCGGGAGCCGCACCTCCTACGAGCAGTACTTC,CAISESVRTSGSRTSYEQYF
once,.,TRBV6-6,TRBJ1-4,16,TGTGCCAGCAAATACCTTGGGGCCGCAACTAATGAAAAACTGTTTTTT,CASKYLGAATNEKLFF
.,.,TRBV19,TRBJ2-1,13,TGTGCCAGTAGTCCGAGAGGTTACAATGAGCAGTTCTTC,CASSPRGYNEQFF
.,TRBD1,TRBV7-9,TRBJ1-1,13,TGTGCCAGCAGCTTGGGACAGGGCACTGAAGCTTTCTTT,CASSLGQGTEAFF
.,.,TRBV7-2,TRBJ1-2,13,TGTGCCAGCAGCTTCAGAGGGGTCTATGGCTACACCTTC,CASSFRGVYGYTF
.,TRBD1,TRBV19,TRBJ1-1,14,TGTGCCAGTAGTATAGAATCGACAGGGACTGAAGCTTTCTTT,CASSIESTGTEAFF